The entry below describes one T cell receptor (beta chain). Its antigen is still unknown. The data originate from a study of blood T cells in healthy people across ages. Isolated per sample were at least 6.5 million PBMCs. Germline CDR1 reads SGDLS; CDR2 reads YYNGEE. The CDR3 is made up of 13 amino acids. Sample-barcoded 5' priming and a J-beta primer mix drove a second PCR of roughly 7 to 11 cycles. A single record per CDR3 protein comes from TCRdb applying MiXCR to the 5' RACE reads. The sample yields 800,000 or so distinct CDR3 sequences, around two thirds seen once. Broader study findings: The donors' CMV status was not determined, possibly confounding changes in expanded clonotypes. TCR beta diversity per million T cells fell roughly linearly with age.

Sequenced sample: blood. This TCR derives from a man aged 25-40 years in good health. The V call is TRBV9, the J call TRBJ2-7; weak D call: TRBD2 (5 bases). The J call is doubtful: the DNA matches TRBJ2-5 better. CDR3: CASSGGLWETQYF. The CDR3 DNA sequence: TGTGCCAGCAGCGGAGGACTTTGGGAGACCCAGTACTTC.